Each of the 29 T cell receptor beta chains below was sequenced from the same sample in a study of T cell responses to AZD1222 COVID-19 vaccine. Using immunoSEQ multiplex PCR, the repertoire was profiled, and TCRdb retains in-frame clones only, with some absent. The table records over 50,000 clones, less than 90% of them present only once. The sequencing used peripheral blood, collected on day 0 of AZD1222 vaccination. Receptors originate from an adult in good health.

The rearrangement uses TRBV2 and TRBJ1-6; 9 bases agree with TRBD1. The V gene end was trimmed by 7 bases and the J gene end by 12 bases; junction bases not matched to a gene: 7. CDR3 length: 13 amino acids. CDR1 and CDR2 from the germline V gene are SNHLY and FYNNEI. CDR3 region: CASTGTGYGPLHF. CDR3 nucleotide sequence: TGTGCCAGCACCGGGACAGGGTACGGACCCCTCCACTTT.

This clone was found a few times. The V gene is TRBV27, the J gene TRBJ1-2, with D unclear. Looked up from germline, CDR1 is MNHEY and CDR2 is SMNVEV (reference sequence). The CDR3 runs 13 residues. Trimming pared 6 bases from V and 6 bases from J, leaving 14 bases between. CDR3 sequence: CASSALGQNGYTF. In DNA, the CDR3 is TGTGCCAGCAGCGCCTTGGGTCAGAATGGCTACACCTTC.

The chain's CDR3 is CASSYPGFSYGQGRNTEAFF. The CDR3 DNA follows: TGTGCCAGCAGTTACCCCGGATTCTCGTATGGGCAAGGGAGGAACACTGAAGCTTTCTTT. The chain has TRBV6-2 or TRBV6-3 and TRBJ1-1; D uncertain. V was clipped by 2 bases and J by 1 base, with 26 bases between them. CDR1 MNHEY and CDR2 SVGEGT come from the germline V gene. The CDR3 sequence is 20 residues long.

The chain joins TRBV6-1 to TRBJ2-1; 10 nucleotides agree with TRBD2. Germline V gives CDR1 MNHNS, CDR2 SASEGT. The J segment lost 3 bases and the V segment lost 1 base, leaving 12 bases of the junction unmatched. The CDR3 extends over 19 amino acids. CDR3 sequence reads: CASSEVGFSGGPFYNEQFF. The CDR3 DNA follows: TGTGCCAGCAGTGAAGTAGGATTTAGCGGGGGGCCTTTCTACAATGAGCAGTTCTTC.

This clone was observed a handful of times. The genes are TRBV3-1 (or the pseudogene TRBV3-2) and TRBJ1-5; D is possibly TRBD1 (6 bases). Germline values: CDR1 LGHDT, CDR2 YNNKEL (reference sequence). The CDR3 is 14 amino acids. V was cut by 3 bases and J by 3 bases, with 9 bases left in between. The CDR3 reads CASSHRDNNQPQHF. CDR3 DNA: TGTGCCAGCAGCCACCGGGACAACAATCAGCCCCAGCATTTT.

The rearrangement links TRBV18 to TRBJ1-5; D gene uncertain. The V end was cut by 8 bases, the J end by 4 bases, with 15 bases between. The CDR3 has 14 amino acids. The germline V gene encodes CDR1 KGHSH and CDR2 LQKENI. CDR3 protein: CASQYDGVNQPQHF. CDR3 nucleotides: TGTGCCAGCCAATATGACGGAGTAAATCAGCCCCAGCATTTT.

In its sample, this clone is medium-sized (0.01 to 0.1%). The rearrangement links TRBV21-1 to TRBJ2-7; no check of the table's D call, TRBD2, against the DNA was made. TRBV21-1 is deemed a pseudogene. This CDR3 is built from 14 residues. DNA for the CDR3: TGTGCCAGCAGCTTATCCGAGGTTTTCTACGAGCAGTACTTC. This translates into CASSLSEVFYEQYF.

This chain joins TRBV4-3 and TRBJ2-7, with 7 bases matching TRBD2. The CDR3 runs to 16 residues. V gave up 0 bases and J gave up 2 bases; unmatched junction bases: 7. Germline CDR1 reads LGHNA; CDR2 reads YSLEER. The CDR3 spells CASSQEGGTNAYEQYF. Written as DNA, the CDR3 is TGCGCCAGCAGCCAAGAGGGAGGGACTAATGCCTACGAGCAGTACTTC.

The chain has TRBV12-3 or TRBV12-4 and TRBJ2-5, with D perhaps given as TRBD1 or TRBD2 (5 bases each). The CDR3 totals 13 residues. V dropped 6 bases and J dropped 5 bases, with 13 bases sitting between them. CDR3 in DNA: TGTGCCAGCAGCCCAGGGAGTGGGGAGACCCAGTACTTC. This translates into CASSPGSGETQYF.

A remark on this clone: This same CDR3 is encoded by further DNA sequences in the sample. The chain combines TRBV9 with TRBJ1-4; tentatively, D is TRBD1 (6 bases). The CDR3 totals 15 residues. Germline V lookup: CDR1 SGDLS, CDR2 YYNGEE. V lost 0 bases to trimming and J lost 7 bases, with 13 bases between them. The DNA of the CDR3 is TGTGCCAGCAGCGTAGGTGGGGGCGCAGGTGAAAAACTGTTTTTT. This sequence encodes CASSVGGGAGEKLFF. The full variable domain, in which reference TRBV9 and TRBJ1-4 provide the parts outside the CDR3, is DSGVTQTPKHLITATGQRVTLRCSPRSGDLSVYWYQQSLDQGLQFLIQYYNGEERAKGNILERFSAQQFPDLHSELNLSSLELGDSALYFCASSVGGGAGEKLFFGSGTQLSVL.

The chain has TRBV7-2 and TRBJ1-5, with 9 nucleotides matching TRBD1. CDR3 size: 14 residues. The germline CDR1 and CDR2 sequences are SGHTA and FQGNSA. V lost 3 bases to trimming and J lost 5 bases; unmatched junction nucleotides: 2. The CDR3 spells CASSLGQGDQPQHF. The CDR3 coding sequence is TGTGCCAGCAGCTTGGGACAGGGTGATCAGCCCCAGCATTTT.

The chain combines TRBV6-5 with TRBJ2-1, with 9 bases aligning to TRBD2. Looked up from germline, CDR1 is MNHEY and CDR2 is SVGAGI. The junction had 3 bases not matched to a gene; V was cut back by 6 bases and J by 0 bases. The CDR3 consists of 15 residues. The CDR3 here is CASRTAGGSYNEQFF. The CDR3 DNA reads as TGTGCCAGCAGGACAGCGGGGGGCTCCTACAATGAGCAGTTCTTC.

The table lists this clone with a few counts. This rearrangement joins TRBV7-9 to TRBJ1-1, with D maybe TRBD1 (5 bases). The V end lost 5 bases, the J end lost 5 bases, and 15 bases lay between the germline ends. Germline V gene sequence: CDR1 SEHNR, CDR2 FQNEAQ (reference sequence). The CDR3 has 14 residues. The CDR3 here is CASSPSWGWTEAFF. The CDR3 nucleotides read TGTGCCAGCAGCCCAAGTTGGGGGTGGACTGAAGCTTTCTTT.

This chain joins TRBV29-1 and TRBJ2-7; the D gene is possibly TRBD2 (7 bases). The CDR3 runs to 13 residues. V lost 5 bases and J lost 7, with 18 bases in between. Germline V lookup: CDR1 SQVTM, CDR2 ANQGSEA. DNA for the CDR3: TGCAGCGTTCGCGGGGGCTTACAAGCGGAGCAGTACTTC. Amino acid sequence: CSVRGGLQAEQYF.

This clone was picked up one time. The genes are TRBV19 and TRBJ2-3, with TRBD1 as a possible D gene (6 bases). Trimming cost V 4 bases and J 3 bases, with 11 bases left between them. Germline V gives CDR1 LNHDA, CDR2 SQIVND (reference sequence). The CDR3 consists of 14 residues. The CDR3 spells CASSTRTVTDTQYF. The CDR3 bases are TGTGCCAGTAGTACAAGGACAGTGACAGATACGCAGTATTTT.

V and J are TRBV5-1 and TRBJ2-2; weak D call: TRBD1 (6 bases). The CDR3 consists of 16 residues. Germline V gene sequence: CDR1 SGHRS, CDR2 YFSETQ. Trimming shortened V by 4 bases and J by 4 bases, and 17 bases separated the two germline ends. This CDR3 reads CASSPRTAFSTGELFF. The DNA of the CDR3 is TGCGCCAGCAGCCCTAGGACAGCCTTCAGCACCGGGGAGCTGTTTTTT.

V and J are TRBV10-3 and TRBJ1-4; weak D call: TRBD1 (6 bases). The CDR3 loop spans 18 amino acids. Germline V gene data show CDR1 as ENHRY and CDR2 as SYGVKD. Trimming shortened V by 6 bases and J by 0 bases, and 20 bases separated the two germline ends. DNA of the CDR3: TGTGCCATCAGCCCCGGGGGCAGACAGTTTGCAACTAATGAAAAACTGTTTTTT. Translation gives CAISPGGRQFATNEKLFF.

The chain combines TRBV4-2 with TRBJ2-7; D may be TRBD2 (6 bases). CDR1 is LGHNA and CDR2 is YNFKEQ in the germline V gene. V lost 4 bases, J lost 2 bases, and 15 bases lay in between. The CDR3 totals 15 residues. The CDR3 is CASSLDLGGAYEQYF. The CDR3 nucleotides read TGTGCCAGCAGCCTTGACCTAGGAGGGGCCTACGAGCAGTACTTC.

In this sample, this clone turned up once. The chain uses TRBV30 and TRBJ1-1; no clear D. The CDR3 contains 12 residues. Germline V lookup: CDR1 GTSNPN, CDR2 SVGIG (reference sequence). Deletions cut 4 bases from V and 0 bases from J, with 6 bases between. As DNA, the CDR3 is TGTGCCTGGAAACAGTTGAACACTGAAGCTTTCTTT. It specifies CAWKQLNTEAFF. The entire variable domain, with the rest obtained from reference TRBV30 and TRBJ1-1, is as follows: SQTIHQWPATLVQPVGSPLSLECTVEGTSNPNLYWYRQAAGRGLQLLFYSVGIGQISSEVPQNLSASRPQDRQFILSSKKLLLSDSGFYLCAWKQLNTEAFFGQGTRLTVV.

CDR3 nucleotide sequence: TGTGCCAGCAGCTTCAACGTCCTAACAAACAATGAGCAGTTCTTC. Amino acids: CASSFNVLTNNEQFF. This chain uses TRBV7-9 with TRBJ2-1; D ambiguous. Germline CDR1 is SEHNR and CDR2 is FQNEAQ (reference sequence). This CDR3 is 15 amino acids long. The V end was cut by 3 bases, the J end by 5 bases, with 14 bases between.

This chain joins TRBV2 and TRBJ2-2; D might be TRBD1 (5 bases). Per the germline V gene, CDR1 is SNHLY and CDR2 is FYNNEI. The CDR3 is 15 residues long. V lost 7 bases and J 3 bases, leaving 15 bases between the germline ends. This CDR3 is CASMRLGLDTGELFF. CDR3 sequence (DNA): TGTGCCAGCATGAGGTTGGGGCTCGACACCGGGGAGCTGTTTTTT.

V and J are TRBV7-9 and TRBJ2-5; no clear D gene. From germline, CDR1 is SEHNR and CDR2 FQNEAQ (reference sequence). Trimming left V 5 bases short and J 4 bases short, with 5 bases between. This CDR3 is built from 11 residues. CDR3 region: CASSLVETQYF. The CDR3, as DNA: TGTGCCAGCAGCCTCGTAGAGACCCAGTACTTC.

J is TRBJ2-5 and V is TRBV13, with D unclear. The CDR3 is made up of 16 amino acids. Germline lookup yields CDR1 PRHDT and CDR2 FYEKMQ (reference sequence). The ends were cut back, 2 bases at V and 5 bases at J, with 18 bases in the middle. CDR3 in amino acids: CASSLWAGRNRETQYF. CDR3 DNA: TGTGCCAGCAGCTTATGGGCCGGTAGAAACCGGGAGACCCAGTACTTC.

The chain links TRBV7-2 to TRBJ1-1, with D perhaps matching TRBD1 (5 bases). V gave up 1 base and J gave up 11 bases, with 20 bases separating them. CDR1 and CDR2 (germline): SGHTA, FQGNSA. The CDR3 covers 15 residues. CDR3 nucleotides: TGTGCCAGCAGCTTAGACGGGGGGAGGGGCCGAGGGGCTTTCTTT. It is translated as CASSLDGGRGRGAFF.

The chain combines TRBV19 with TRBJ1-3; possible D gene TRBD1, 6 bases. This CDR3 contains 15 residues. V lost 7 bases, J lost 0 bases, and 13 bases lay in between. Germline V lookup: CDR1 LNHDA, CDR2 SQIVND (reference sequence). The CDR3 region has the DNA TGTGCCAGTAATCCGACAGGCCCCTCTGGAAACACCATATATTTT. Amino acids: CASNPTGPSGNTIYF.

V and J are TRBV20-1 and TRBJ1-1, with D perhaps matching TRBD1 (6 bases). Germline assignment: CDR1 DFQATT and CDR2 SNEGSKA (reference sequence). The length of the CDR3 is 11 residues. Deletions cut 6 bases from V and 7 bases from J, with 12 bases between. The CDR3 reads CSARGGGEAFF. The DNA of the CDR3 is TGCAGTGCGCGAGGGGGGGGTGAAGCTTTCTTT.

The chain uses TRBV20-1 and TRBJ2-1; D remains ambiguous. The length of the CDR3 is 13 residues. Germline CDR1 and CDR2: DFQATT and SNEGSKA (reference sequence). V was pared by 3 bases and J by 0 bases, with 6 bases between. CDR3 region: CSASQDSYNEQFF. Here the CDR3 DNA reads TGCAGTGCTAGTCAGGACTCCTACAATGAGCAGTTCTTC.

The CDR3 spells CATSEMTGWEDYEQYF. For the CDR3, the DNA is TGTGCCACCAGTGAGATGACAGGGTGGGAGGACTACGAGCAGTACTTC. The genes are TRBV24-1 and TRBJ2-7; possibly TRBD1 for D (7 bases). Germline assignment: CDR1 KGHDR and CDR2 SFDVKD. The CDR3 has 16 residues. V lost 4 bases, J lost 3 bases, and 18 bases lay in between.

This clone has just a few counts. The V call is TRBV30, the J call TRBJ2-7, with a possible D match to TRBD1 (5 bases). Between the trimmed V and J ends, which lost 0 bases and 6 bases, there was a span of 15 bases. This CDR3 comprises 14 residues. From germline, CDR1 is GTSNPN and CDR2 SVGIG (reference sequence). The CDR3 sequence: CAWSVAREAPEQYF. The CDR3 bases are TGTGCCTGGAGTGTTGCCAGGGAAGCCCCCGAGCAGTACTTC.